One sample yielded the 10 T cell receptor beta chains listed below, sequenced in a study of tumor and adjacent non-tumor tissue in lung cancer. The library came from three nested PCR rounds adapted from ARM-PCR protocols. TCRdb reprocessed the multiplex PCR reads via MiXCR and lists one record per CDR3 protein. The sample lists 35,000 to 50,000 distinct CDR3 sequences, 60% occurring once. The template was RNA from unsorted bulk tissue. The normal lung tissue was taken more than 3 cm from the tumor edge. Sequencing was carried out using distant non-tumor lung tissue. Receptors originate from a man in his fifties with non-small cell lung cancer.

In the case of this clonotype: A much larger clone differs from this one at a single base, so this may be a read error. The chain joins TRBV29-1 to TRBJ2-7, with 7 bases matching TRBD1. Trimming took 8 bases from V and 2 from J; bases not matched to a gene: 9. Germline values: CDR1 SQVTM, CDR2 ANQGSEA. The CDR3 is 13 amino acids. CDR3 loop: CSPVTGTAYEQYF. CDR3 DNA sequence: TGCAGCCCCGTTACCGGGACAGCCTACGAGCAGTACTTC.

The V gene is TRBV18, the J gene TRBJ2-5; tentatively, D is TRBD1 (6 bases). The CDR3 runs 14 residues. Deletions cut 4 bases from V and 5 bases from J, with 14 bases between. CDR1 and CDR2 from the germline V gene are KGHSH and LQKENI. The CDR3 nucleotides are TGTGCCAGCTCACGGGAAGGGGGTGAGGAGACCCAGTACTTC. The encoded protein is CASSREGGEETQYF.

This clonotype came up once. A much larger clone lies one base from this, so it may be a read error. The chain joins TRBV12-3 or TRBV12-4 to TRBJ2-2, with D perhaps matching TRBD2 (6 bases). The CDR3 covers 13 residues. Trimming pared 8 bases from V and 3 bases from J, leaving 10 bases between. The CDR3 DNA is TGTGCCAGCGGAGGGCCTCACACCGGGGAGCTGTTTTTT. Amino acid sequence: CASGGPHTGELFF.

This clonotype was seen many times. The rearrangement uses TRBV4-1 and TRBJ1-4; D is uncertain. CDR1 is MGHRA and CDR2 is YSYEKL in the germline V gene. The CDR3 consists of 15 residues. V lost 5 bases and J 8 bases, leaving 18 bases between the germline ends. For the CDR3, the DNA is TGCGCCAGCAGCTTACAATCTACTAAAGCAGAAAAACTGTTTTTT. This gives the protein CASSLQSTKAEKLFF.

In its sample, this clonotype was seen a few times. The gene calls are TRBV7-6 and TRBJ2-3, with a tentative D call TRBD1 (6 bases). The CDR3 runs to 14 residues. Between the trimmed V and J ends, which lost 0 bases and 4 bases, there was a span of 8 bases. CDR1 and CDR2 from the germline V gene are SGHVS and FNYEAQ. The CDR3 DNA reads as TGTGCCAGCAGCTTAGCCTGGACAGCAGATACGCAGTATTTT. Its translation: CASSLAWTADTQYF.

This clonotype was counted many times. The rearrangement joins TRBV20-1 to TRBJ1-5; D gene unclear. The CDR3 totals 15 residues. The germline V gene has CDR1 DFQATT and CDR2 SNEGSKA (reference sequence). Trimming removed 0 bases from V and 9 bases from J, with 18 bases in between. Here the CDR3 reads CSARDRGRDPPPQHF. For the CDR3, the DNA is TGCAGTGCTAGAGATAGAGGGCGGGATCCCCCGCCCCAGCATTTT.

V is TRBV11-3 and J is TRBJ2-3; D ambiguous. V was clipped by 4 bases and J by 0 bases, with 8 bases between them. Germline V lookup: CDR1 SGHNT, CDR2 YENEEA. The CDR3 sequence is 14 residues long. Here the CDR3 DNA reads TGTGCCAGCAGCTCCTCATACAGCACAGATACGCAGTATTTT. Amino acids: CASSSSYSTDTQYF.

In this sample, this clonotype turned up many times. The CDR3 nucleotides read TGTGCCATCAGACAGGGGGGGAACACTGAAGCTTTCTTT. This sequence encodes CAIRQGGNTEAFF. The V gene is TRBV10-3, the J gene TRBJ1-1; 8 nucleotides align to TRBD1. V shed 6 bases and J 1 base; nucleotides not matched to a gene: 1. This CDR3 region has 13 residues. From germline, CDR1 is ENHRY and CDR2 SYGVKD.

The CDR3 DNA is TGTGCCAGCAGTTTTCAGGCCACTAGCAATCAGCCCCAGCATTTT. This codes for CASSFQATSNQPQHF. V and J are TRBV12-3 or TRBV12-4 and TRBJ1-5; no firm D call. V lost 3 bases and J 0 bases, leaving 9 bases between the germline ends. The CDR3 is made up of 15 amino acids.

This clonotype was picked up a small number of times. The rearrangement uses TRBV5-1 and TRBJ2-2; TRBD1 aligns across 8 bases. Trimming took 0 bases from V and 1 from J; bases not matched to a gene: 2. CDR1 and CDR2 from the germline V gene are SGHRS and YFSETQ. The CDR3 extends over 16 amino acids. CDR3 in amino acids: CASSLAGTGNTGELFF. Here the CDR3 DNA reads TGCGCCAGCAGCTTGGCCGGGACAGGGAACACCGGGGAGCTGTTTTTT.